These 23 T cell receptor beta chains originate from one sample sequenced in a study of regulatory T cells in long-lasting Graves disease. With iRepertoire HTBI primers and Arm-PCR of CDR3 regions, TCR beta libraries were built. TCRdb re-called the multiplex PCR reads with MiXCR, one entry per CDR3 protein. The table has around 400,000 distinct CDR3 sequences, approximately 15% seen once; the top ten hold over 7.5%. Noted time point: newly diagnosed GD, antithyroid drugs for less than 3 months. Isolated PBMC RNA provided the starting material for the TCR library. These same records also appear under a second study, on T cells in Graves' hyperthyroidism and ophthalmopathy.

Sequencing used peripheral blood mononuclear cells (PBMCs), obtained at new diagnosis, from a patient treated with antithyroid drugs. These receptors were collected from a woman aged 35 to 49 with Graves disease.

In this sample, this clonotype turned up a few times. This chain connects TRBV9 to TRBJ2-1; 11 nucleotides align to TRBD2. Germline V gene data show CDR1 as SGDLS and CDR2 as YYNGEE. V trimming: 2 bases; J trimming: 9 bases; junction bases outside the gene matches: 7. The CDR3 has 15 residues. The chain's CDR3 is CASSVRTSGRGEQFF. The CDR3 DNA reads TGTGCCAGCAGCGTCCGTACTAGCGGGAGAGGTGAGCAGTTCTTC.

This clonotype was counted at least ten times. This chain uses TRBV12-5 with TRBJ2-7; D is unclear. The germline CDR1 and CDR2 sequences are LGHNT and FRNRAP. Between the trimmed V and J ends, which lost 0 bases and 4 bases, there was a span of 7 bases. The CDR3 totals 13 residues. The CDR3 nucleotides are TGTGCTAGTGGTTTGGTACGTCGTTACGAGCAGTACTTC. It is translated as CASGLVRRYEQYF.

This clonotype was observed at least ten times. The chain's CDR3 is CASSFREVLSGRANDNEQFF. CDR3 in DNA: TGTGCCAGCAGTTTTCGAGAGGTTCTTAGCGGGAGGGCCAACGACAATGAGCAGTTCTTC. The V and J genes are TRBV27 and TRBJ2-1; 11 bases map to TRBD2. Germline-derived CDR1 and CDR2 are MNHEY and SMNVEV (reference sequence). J was trimmed by 5 bases and V by 3 bases; bases with no gene match: 18. CDR3 length: 20 amino acids.

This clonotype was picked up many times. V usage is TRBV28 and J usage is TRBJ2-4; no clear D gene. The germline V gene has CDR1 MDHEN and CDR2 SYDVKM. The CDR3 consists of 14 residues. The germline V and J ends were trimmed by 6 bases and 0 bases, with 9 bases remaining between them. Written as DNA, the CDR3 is TGTGCCAGCAGAAGGATTCTAGCCAAAAACATTCAGTACTTC. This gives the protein CASRRILAKNIQYF.

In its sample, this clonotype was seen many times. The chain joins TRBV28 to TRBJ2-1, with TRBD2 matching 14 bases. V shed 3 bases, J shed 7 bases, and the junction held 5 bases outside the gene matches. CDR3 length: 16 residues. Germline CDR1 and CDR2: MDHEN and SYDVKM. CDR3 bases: TGTGCCAGCAGTTTGACGGGACTAGCGGGAGTTAATGAGCAGTTCTTC. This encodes CASSLTGLAGVNEQFF.

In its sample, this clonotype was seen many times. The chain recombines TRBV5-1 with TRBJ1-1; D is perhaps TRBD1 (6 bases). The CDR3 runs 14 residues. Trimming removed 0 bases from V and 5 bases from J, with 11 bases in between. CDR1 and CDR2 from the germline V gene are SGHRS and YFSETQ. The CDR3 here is CASSLGGASTEAFF. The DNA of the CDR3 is TGCGCCAGCAGCTTGGGGGGGGCGAGTACTGAAGCTTTCTTT.

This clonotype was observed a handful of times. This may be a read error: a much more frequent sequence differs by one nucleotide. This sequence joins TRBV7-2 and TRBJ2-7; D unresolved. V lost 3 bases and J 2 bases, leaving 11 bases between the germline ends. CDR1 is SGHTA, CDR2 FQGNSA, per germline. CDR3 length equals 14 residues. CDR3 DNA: TGTGCCAGCAGCTTCGGCGGATTGACCTACGAGCAGTACTTC. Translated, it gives CASSFGGLTYEQYF.

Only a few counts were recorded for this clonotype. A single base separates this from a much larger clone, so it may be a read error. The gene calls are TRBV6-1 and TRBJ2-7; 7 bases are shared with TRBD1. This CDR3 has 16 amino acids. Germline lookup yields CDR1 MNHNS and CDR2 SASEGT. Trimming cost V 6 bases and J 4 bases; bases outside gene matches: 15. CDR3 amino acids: CASRANGQEGPYEQYF. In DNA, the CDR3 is TGTGCCAGCAGGGCCAACGGACAGGAAGGGCCTTACGAGCAGTACTTC.

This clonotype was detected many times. CDR3 loop: CASSFTSGSQDEQFF. CDR3 in DNA: TGTGCCAGCAGCTTTACTAGCGGGAGTCAGGATGAGCAGTTCTTC. This rearrangement joins TRBV11-2 to TRBJ2-5; 11 nucleotides align to TRBD2. The DNA end lines up better with TRBJ2-1; the J call may be wrong. Looked up from germline, CDR1 is SGHAT and CDR2 is FQNNGV. The CDR3 is 15 residues long.

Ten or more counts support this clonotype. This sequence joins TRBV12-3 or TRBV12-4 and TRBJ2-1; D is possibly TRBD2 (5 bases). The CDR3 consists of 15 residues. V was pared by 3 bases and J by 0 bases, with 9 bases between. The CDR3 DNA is TGTGCCAGCAGTTTCGTAGCGAGCTCCTACAATGAGCAGTTCTTC. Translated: CASSFVASSYNEQFF.

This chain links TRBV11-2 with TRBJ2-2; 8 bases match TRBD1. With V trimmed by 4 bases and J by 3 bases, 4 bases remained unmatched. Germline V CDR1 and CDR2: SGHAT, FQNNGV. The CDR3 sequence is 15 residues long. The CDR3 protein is CASSSQGADTGELFF. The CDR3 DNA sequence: TGTGCCAGCAGCTCCCAGGGGGCGGACACCGGGGAGCTGTTTTTT.

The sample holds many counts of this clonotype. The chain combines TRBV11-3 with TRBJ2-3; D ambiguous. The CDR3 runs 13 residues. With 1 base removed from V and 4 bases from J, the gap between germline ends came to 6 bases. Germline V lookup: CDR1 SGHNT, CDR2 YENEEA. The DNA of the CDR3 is TGTGCCAGCAGCTTAGGTCAGGCAGATACGCAGTATTTT. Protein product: CASSLGQADTQYF. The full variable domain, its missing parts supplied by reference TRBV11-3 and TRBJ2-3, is EAGVVQSPRYKIIEKKQPVAFWCNPISGHNTLYWYLQNLGQGPELLIRYENEEAVDDSQLPKDRFSAERLKGVDSTLKIQPAELGDSAVYLCASSLGQADTQYFGPGTRLTVL.

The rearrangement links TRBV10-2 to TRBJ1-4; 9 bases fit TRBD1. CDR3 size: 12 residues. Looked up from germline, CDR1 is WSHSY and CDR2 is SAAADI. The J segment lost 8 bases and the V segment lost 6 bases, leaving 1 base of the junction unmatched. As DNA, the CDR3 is TGCGCCAGCAGGGACAGGGGAGAAAAACTGTTTTTT. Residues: CASRDRGEKLFF.

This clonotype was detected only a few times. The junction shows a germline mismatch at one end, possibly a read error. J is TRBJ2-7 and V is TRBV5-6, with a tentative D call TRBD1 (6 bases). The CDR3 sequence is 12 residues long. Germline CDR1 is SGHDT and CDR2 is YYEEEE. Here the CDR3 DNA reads TGTGCCAGCAGCCAGACAGGTAACGAGCAGTGCTTC. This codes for CASSQTGNEQCF.

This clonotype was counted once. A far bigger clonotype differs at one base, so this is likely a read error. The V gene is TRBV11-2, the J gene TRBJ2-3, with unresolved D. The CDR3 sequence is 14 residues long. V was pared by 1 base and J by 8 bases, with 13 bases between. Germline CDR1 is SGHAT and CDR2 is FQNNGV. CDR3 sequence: CASSLVARSGTQYF. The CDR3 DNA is TGTGCCAGCAGCTTAGTGGCTAGATCAGGTACGCAGTATTTT.

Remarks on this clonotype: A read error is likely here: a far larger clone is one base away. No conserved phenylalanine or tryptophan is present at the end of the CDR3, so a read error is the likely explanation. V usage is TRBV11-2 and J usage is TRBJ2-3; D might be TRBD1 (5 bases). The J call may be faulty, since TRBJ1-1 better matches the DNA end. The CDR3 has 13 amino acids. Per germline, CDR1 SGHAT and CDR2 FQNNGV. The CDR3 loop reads CASSLPGTTEAFL. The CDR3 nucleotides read TGTGCCAGCAGCTTACCAGGGACTACTGAAGCTTTCCTT.

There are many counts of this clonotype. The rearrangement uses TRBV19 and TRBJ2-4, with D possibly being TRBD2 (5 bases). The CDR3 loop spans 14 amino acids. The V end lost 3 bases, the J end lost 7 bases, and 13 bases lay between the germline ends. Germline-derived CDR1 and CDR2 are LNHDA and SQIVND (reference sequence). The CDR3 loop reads CASSIEGQRNIQYF. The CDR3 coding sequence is TGTGCCAGTAGTATCGAGGGCCAAAGGAACATTCAGTACTTC.

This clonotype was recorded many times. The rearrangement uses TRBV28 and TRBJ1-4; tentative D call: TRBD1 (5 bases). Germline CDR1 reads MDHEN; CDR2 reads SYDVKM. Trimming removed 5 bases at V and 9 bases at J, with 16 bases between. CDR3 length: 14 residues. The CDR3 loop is CASSPYRDSKKLFF. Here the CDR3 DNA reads TGTGCCAGCAGTCCCTACCGGGACTCCAAAAAACTGTTTTTT.

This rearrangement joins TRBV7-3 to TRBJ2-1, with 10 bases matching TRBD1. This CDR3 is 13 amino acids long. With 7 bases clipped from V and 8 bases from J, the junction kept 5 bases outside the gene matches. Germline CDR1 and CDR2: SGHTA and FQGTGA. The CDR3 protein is CASNYGTGDEQFF. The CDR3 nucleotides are TGTGCCAGCAACTATGGGACAGGGGATGAGCAGTTCTTC.

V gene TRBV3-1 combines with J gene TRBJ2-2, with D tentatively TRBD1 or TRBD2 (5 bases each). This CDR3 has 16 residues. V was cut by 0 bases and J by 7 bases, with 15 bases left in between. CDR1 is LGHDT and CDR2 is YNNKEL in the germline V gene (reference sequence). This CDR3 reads CASSQELSGRNGELFF. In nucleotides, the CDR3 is TGTGCCAGCAGCCAAGAACTATCGGGGCGAAACGGGGAGCTGTTTTTT.

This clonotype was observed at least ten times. The CDR3 bases are TGTGCCTGGGGGCTTGGACCGCTGAACACTGAAGCTTTCTTT. Translation: CAWGLGPLNTEAFF. This rearrangement joins TRBV30 to TRBJ1-1; D gene uncertain. V gave up 5 bases and J gave up 0 bases, with 13 bases separating them. The CDR3 has 14 amino acids. Germline lookup yields CDR1 GTSNPN and CDR2 SVGIG (reference sequence). Using reference TRBV30 and TRBJ1-1 for the parts outside the CDR3, the full variable domain is SQTIHQWPATLVQPVGSPLSLECTVEGTSNPNLYWYRQAAGRGLQLLFYSVGIGQISSEVPQNLSASRPQDRQFILSSKKLLLSDSGFYLCAWGLGPLNTEAFFGQGTRLTVV.

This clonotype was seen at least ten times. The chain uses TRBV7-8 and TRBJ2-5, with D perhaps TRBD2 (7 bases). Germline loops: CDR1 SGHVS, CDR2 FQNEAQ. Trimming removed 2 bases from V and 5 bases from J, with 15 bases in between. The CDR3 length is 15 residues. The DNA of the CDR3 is TGTGCCAGCAGCTTAAGGGGGACTACTCGGGAGACCCAGTACTTC. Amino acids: CASSLRGTTRETQYF.

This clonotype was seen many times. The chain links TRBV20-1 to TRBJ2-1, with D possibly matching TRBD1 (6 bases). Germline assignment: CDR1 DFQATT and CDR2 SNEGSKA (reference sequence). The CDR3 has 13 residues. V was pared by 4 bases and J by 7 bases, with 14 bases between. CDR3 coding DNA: TGCAGTGCTACATTCTACGACAGGAATGAGCAGTTCTTC. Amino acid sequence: CSATFYDRNEQFF.